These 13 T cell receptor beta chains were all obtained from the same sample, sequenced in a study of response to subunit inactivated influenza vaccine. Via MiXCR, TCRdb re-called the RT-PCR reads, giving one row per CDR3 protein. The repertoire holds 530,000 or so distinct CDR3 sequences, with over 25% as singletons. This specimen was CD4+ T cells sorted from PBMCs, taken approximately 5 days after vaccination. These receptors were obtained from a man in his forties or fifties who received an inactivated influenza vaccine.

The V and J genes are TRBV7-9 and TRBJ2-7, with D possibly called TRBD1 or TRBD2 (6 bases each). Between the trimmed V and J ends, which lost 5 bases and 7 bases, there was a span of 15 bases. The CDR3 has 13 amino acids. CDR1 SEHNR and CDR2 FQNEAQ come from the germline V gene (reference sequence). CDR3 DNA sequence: TGTGCCAGCAGCCAGATGGGGGCGGGAGAGCAGTACTTC. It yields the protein CASSQMGAGEQYF.

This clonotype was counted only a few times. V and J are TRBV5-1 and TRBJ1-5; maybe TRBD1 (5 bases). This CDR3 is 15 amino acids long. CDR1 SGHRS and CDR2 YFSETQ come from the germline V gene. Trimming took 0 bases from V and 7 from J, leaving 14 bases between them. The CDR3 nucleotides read TGCGCCAGCAGCTTGGATTCAGGGCTTGACCAGCCCCAGCATTTT. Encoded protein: CASSLDSGLDQPQHF.

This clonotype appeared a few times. The CDR3 sequence is CSVDGQGIGEQYF. The CDR3 nucleotides read TGCAGCGTTGACGGGCAGGGGATTGGCGAGCAGTACTTC. The chain recombines TRBV29-1 with TRBJ2-7; TRBD1 might be the D (6 bases). Germline CDR1 is SQVTM and CDR2 is ANQGSEA. Trimming removed 3 bases at V and 6 bases at J, with 15 bases between. The CDR3 covers 13 residues.

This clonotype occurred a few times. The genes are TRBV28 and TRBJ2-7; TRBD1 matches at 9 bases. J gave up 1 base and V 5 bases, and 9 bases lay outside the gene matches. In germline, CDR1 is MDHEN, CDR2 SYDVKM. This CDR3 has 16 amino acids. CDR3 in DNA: TGTGCCAGCAGTATCTCAACGGGACAGGGATCCTACGAGCAGTACTTC. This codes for CASSISTGQGSYEQYF.

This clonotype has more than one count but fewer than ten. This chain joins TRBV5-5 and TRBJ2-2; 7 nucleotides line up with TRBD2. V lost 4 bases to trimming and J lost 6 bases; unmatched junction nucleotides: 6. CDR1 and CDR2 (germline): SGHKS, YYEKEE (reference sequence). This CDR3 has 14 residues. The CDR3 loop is CASSIPGLAGELFF. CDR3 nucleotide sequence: TGTGCCAGCAGCATTCCAGGACTAGCCGGGGAGCTGTTTTTT. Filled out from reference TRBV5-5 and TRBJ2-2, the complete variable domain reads DAGVTQSPTHLIKTRGQQVTLRCSPISGHKSVSWYQQVLGQGPQFIFQYYEKEERGRGNFPDRFSARQFPNYSSELNVNALLLGDSALYLCASSIPGLAGELFFGEGSRLTVL.

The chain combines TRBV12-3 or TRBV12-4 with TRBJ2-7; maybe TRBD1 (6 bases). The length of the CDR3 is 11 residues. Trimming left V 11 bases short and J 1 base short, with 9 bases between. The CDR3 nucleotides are TGTGCCTCCGGACAGTCCTACGAGCAGTACTTC. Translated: CASGQSYEQYF.

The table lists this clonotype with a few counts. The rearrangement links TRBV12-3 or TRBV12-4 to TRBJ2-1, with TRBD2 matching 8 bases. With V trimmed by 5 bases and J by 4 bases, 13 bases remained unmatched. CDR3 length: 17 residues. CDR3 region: CASSTRGEPQIYNEQFF. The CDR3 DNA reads TGTGCCAGCAGTACGCGGGGGGAACCGCAAATATACAATGAGCAGTTCTTC.

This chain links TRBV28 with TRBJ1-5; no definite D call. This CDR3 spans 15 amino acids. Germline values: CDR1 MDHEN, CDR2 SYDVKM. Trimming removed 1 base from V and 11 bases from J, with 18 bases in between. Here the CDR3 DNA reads TGTGCCAGCAGTTTATCGTACGCATTGGAATGGACCCAGCATTTT. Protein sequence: CASSLSYALEWTQHF.

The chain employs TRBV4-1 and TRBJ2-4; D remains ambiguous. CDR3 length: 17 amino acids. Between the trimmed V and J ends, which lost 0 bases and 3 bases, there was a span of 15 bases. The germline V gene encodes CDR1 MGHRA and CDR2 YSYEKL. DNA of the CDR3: TGCGCCAGCAGCCAAGACTACGACCCCATGGGCAAAAACATTCAGTACTTC. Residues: CASSQDYDPMGKNIQYF.

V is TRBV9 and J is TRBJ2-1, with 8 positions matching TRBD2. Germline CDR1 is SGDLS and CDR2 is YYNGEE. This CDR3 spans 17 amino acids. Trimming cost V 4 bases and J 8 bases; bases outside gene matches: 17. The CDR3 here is CASSTGARAGGGDEQFF. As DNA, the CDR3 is TGTGCCAGCAGCACCGGGGCGAGGGCGGGAGGAGGCGATGAGCAGTTCTTC. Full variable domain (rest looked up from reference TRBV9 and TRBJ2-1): DSGVTQTPKHLITATGQRVTLRCSPRSGDLSVYWYQQSLDQGLQFLIQYYNGEERAKGNILERFSAQQFPDLHSELNLSSLELGDSALYFCASSTGARAGGGDEQFFGPGTRLTVL.

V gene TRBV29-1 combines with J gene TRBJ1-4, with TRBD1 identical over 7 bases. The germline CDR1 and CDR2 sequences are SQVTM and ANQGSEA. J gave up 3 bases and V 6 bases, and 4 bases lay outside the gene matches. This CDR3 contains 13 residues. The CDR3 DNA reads TGCAGCGTCGGGACAGCCTCTAATGAAAAACTGTTTTTT. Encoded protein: CSVGTASNEKLFF.

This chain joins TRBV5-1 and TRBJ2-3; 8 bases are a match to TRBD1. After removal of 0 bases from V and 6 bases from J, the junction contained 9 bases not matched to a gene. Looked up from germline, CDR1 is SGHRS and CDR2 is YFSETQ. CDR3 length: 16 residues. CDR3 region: CASSLARTGLFDTQYF. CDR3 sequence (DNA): TGCGCCAGCAGCTTGGCCAGGACAGGGCTTTTCGATACGCAGTATTTT.

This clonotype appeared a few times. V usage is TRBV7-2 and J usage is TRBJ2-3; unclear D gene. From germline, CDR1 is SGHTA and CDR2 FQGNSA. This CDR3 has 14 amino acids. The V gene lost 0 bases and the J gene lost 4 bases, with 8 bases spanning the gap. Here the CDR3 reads CASSLALTPDTQYF. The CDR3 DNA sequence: TGTGCCAGCAGCTTAGCGTTGACCCCAGATACGCAGTATTTT.